Detailed here is one T cell receptor (beta chain). Its antigen is unidentified. This may arise from a read error, as a much more abundant clone is one base away. Time point described: newly diagnosed GD, antithyroid drugs for less than 3 months. Extracted PBMC RNA gave rise to the TCR library. This sample was included in a study of regulatory T cells in long-lasting Graves disease. Study results and limitations: Persistent patients had a count of shared public clonotypes (about 2,700) that exceeded that of new patients (around 910).

HTBI primers from iRepertoire and Arm-PCR of CDR3 regions yielded the TCR beta libraries. TCRdb ran MiXCR on the multiplex PCR reads and lists one entry per CDR3 protein. The table has some 350,000 distinct CDR3 sequences, roughly 16% seen once; the top ten hold over 20%. The length of the CDR3 is 15 residues. Germline values: CDR1 SGHTA, CDR2 FQGTGA. V lost 1 base to trimming and J lost 3 bases, with 9 bases between them. These data are also associated with another study on T cells in Graves' hyperthyroidism and ophthalmopathy.

Sample: peripheral blood mononuclear cells (PBMCs), taken at new diagnosis, from a patient treated with antithyroid drugs. The clonotype originates from a young woman with Graves disease. This chain connects TRBV7-3 to TRBJ2-2; no clear D gene. CDR3: CASSLSSTYTGELFF. The CDR3 DNA sequence: TGTGCCAGCAGCTTAAGTTCCACGTACACCGGGGAGCTGTTTTTT.